These 14 T cell receptor beta chains originate from one sample sequenced in a study of OX40 agonist ivuxolimab in advanced cancers. Profiling relied on immunoSEQ multiplex PCR, and the TCRdb table lists in-frame clones only, not all of them. The sample consists of tens of thousands of clones, 82% of them appearing once. The input for sequencing was CD4+ or CD8+ T cells sorted from blood, taken in a trial of the OX40 agonist ivuxolimab. The receptor set was obtained from an adult with an advanced solid tumor such as melanoma, head and neck, liver or kidney cancer.

The table lists this clone with a count of one. The V gene is TRBV11-3, the J gene TRBJ2-1, with 8 bases that match TRBD2. Germline CDR1 reads SGHNT; CDR2 reads YENEEA. The CDR3 extends over 14 amino acids. The V segment lost 3 bases and the J segment 8 bases; nucleotides outside the gene matches: 6. CDR3 region: CASSFRLARDEQFF. CDR3 bases: TGTGCCAGCAGCTTTCGACTAGCGAGAGATGAGCAGTTCTTC. Full variable domain (outside the CDR3, taken from reference TRBV11-3 and TRBJ2-1): EAGVVQSPRYKIIEKKQPVAFWCNPISGHNTLYWYLQNLGQGPELLIRYENEEAVDDSQLPKDRFSAERLKGVDSTLKIQPAELGDSAVYLCASSFRLARDEQFFGPGTRLTVL.

The chain uses TRBV9 and TRBJ2-3; 12 bases agree with TRBD2. This CDR3 has 16 amino acids. V was clipped by 3 bases and J by 3 bases; unmatched bases: 5. CDR1 is SGDLS and CDR2 is YYNGEE in the germline V gene. DNA of the CDR3: TGTGCCAGCAGCGCATCCGGGACTAGCGGGACAGATACGCAGTATTTT. The encoded protein is CASSASGTSGTDTQYF.

V and J are TRBV10-3 and TRBJ2-3, with D perhaps TRBD1 (5 bases). CDR1 is ENHRY and CDR2 is SYGVKD in the germline V gene. Trimming stripped 4 bases from V and 6 bases from J, with 14 bases between. This CDR3 is 14 amino acids long. The CDR3 sequence: CAISGGSVRDTQYF. As DNA, the CDR3 is TGTGCCATCAGTGGGGGCTCGGTTAGGGATACGCAGTATTTT.

The chain is built from TRBV18 and TRBJ2-7, with 8 bases matching TRBD1. Germline V gene lookup returns CDR1 KGHSH and CDR2 LQKENI. The CDR3 length is 14 residues. V lost 4 bases to trimming and J lost 3 bases; unmatched junction nucleotides: 5. CDR3 in amino acids: CASSRPGTGYEQYF. As DNA, the CDR3 is TGTGCCAGCTCACGGCCGGGGACAGGCTACGAGCAGTACTTC. Full variable domain (missing parts from reference TRBV18 and TRBJ2-7): NAGVMQNPRHLVRRRGQEARLRCSPMKGHSHVYWYRQLPEEGLKFMVYLQKENIIDESGMPKERFSAEFPKEGPSILRIQQVVRGDSAAYFCASSRPGTGYEQYFGPGTRLTVT.

This clone was recorded a few times. The V gene is TRBV30, the J gene TRBJ2-2, with D possibly TRBD1 on 6 matching bases. CDR3 length: 15 residues. Germline CDR1 and CDR2: GTSNPN and SVGIG (reference sequence). V was cut by 3 bases and J by 1 base, with 12 bases left in between. The CDR3 spells CAWRRTALNTGELFF. The CDR3 region has the DNA TGTGCCTGGAGGCGGACAGCTTTGAACACCGGGGAGCTGTTTTTT.

The chain has TRBV11-2 and TRBJ2-1; D ambiguous. Germline CDR1 reads SGHAT; CDR2 reads FQNNGV. Trimming removed 1 base at V and 0 bases at J, with 7 bases between. The CDR3 is made up of 15 amino acids. CDR3 loop: CASSLGDSSYNEQFF. The CDR3 nucleotides are TGTGCCAGCAGCTTAGGGGATAGCTCCTACAATGAGCAGTTCTTC.

This chain joins TRBV6-5 and TRBJ2-7, with 7 bases that match TRBD1. Losses at the gene ends were 8 bases for V and 2 bases for J; bases not matched to a gene: 9. Looked up from germline, CDR1 is MNHEY and CDR2 is SVGAGI. This CDR3 region has 14 residues. This CDR3 is CASFPTGSTYEQYF. The CDR3 DNA follows: TGTGCCAGCTTCCCGACAGGGAGTACCTACGAGCAGTACTTC.

The chain links TRBV4-2 to TRBJ2-7, with D possibly being TRBD2 (5 bases). Germline V gives CDR1 LGHNA, CDR2 YNFKEQ. This CDR3 has 15 amino acids. V was trimmed by 0 bases and J by 8 bases, leaving 17 bases between them. This CDR3 is CASSQEPSSLSQQYF. As DNA, the CDR3 is TGTGCCAGCAGCCAAGAACCTAGCAGCCTCTCCCAGCAGTACTTC.

J is TRBJ1-2 and V is TRBV2; D perhaps matches TRBD1 (6 bases). Germline loops: CDR1 SNHLY, CDR2 FYNNEI. V lost 4 bases to trimming and J lost 6 bases, with 18 bases between them. There are 15 residues in the CDR3. CDR3 region: CASSAAAGAFNGYTF. The CDR3 DNA is TGTGCCAGCAGTGCGGCAGCAGGGGCTTTCAATGGCTACACCTTC.

The chain links TRBV7-9 to TRBJ2-7, with unresolved D. The CDR3 is made up of 12 amino acids. V was shortened by 3 bases and J by 3 bases, with 6 bases between the two germline ends. Germline assignment: CDR1 SEHNR and CDR2 FQNEAQ (reference sequence). The CDR3 loop reads CASSLAIYEQYF. The DNA of the CDR3 is TGTGCCAGCAGCTTGGCCATCTACGAGCAGTACTTC.

The J gene is TRBJ2-7, the V gene TRBV10-3; TRBD2 matches 14 bases. Germline values: CDR1 ENHRY, CDR2 SYGVKD. The CDR3 is 15 amino acids. The V gene end was trimmed by 11 bases and the J gene end by 0 bases; junction bases not matched to a gene: 6. The CDR3 reads CASGLAGAFSYEQYF. In DNA form, the CDR3 reads TGTGCCTCGGGACTAGCGGGGGCTTTCTCCTACGAGCAGTACTTC.

The chain carries TRBV5-6 and TRBJ2-1; D ambiguous. The V gene lost 3 bases and the J gene lost 5 bases, with 9 bases spanning the gap. The CDR3 covers 13 residues. The germline V gene encodes CDR1 SGHDT and CDR2 YYEEEE. CDR3 coding DNA: TGTGCCAGCAGCTACGGACCGCACAATGAGCAGTTCTTC. Translated, it gives CASSYGPHNEQFF. The entire variable domain, with the rest obtained from reference TRBV5-6 and TRBJ2-1, is as follows: DAGVTQSPTHLIKTRGQQVTLRCSPKSGHDTVSWYQQALGQGPQFIFQYYEEEERQRGNFPDRFSGHQFPNYSSELNVNALLLGDSALYLCASSYGPHNEQFFGPGTRLTVL.

The genes are TRBV7-9 and TRBJ1-2; 11 bases agree with TRBD1. Germline V lookup: CDR1 SEHNR, CDR2 FQNEAQ (reference sequence). The CDR3 has 14 amino acids. With V trimmed by 5 bases and J by 6 bases, 5 bases remained unmatched. This CDR3 reads CASSRPGQGDGYTF. In nucleotides, the CDR3 is TGTGCCAGCAGCCGCCCGGGACAGGGGGATGGCTACACCTTC.

The V gene is TRBV4-3, the J gene TRBJ2-3; no reliable D call. CDR3 size: 13 residues. Between the trimmed V and J ends, which lost 0 bases and 4 bases, there was a span of 5 bases. CDR1 is LGHNA and CDR2 is YSLEER in the germline V gene. In DNA, the CDR3 is TGCGCCAGCAGCCAAGAAAGGGCAGATACGCAGTATTTT. This sequence encodes CASSQERADTQYF.